This T cell receptor (beta chain) was sequenced in a study of blood T cell repertoires in COVID-19. As for the study in general: Spain, Italy and the United States supplied samples that represented acute and convalescent COVID-19. PBMCs, B-cell-depleted T cells, or T cells provided the cDNA or gDNA that made up the material.

The CDR3 runs to 15 residues. With 6 bases clipped from V and 4 bases from J, the junction kept 10 bases outside the gene matches. Germline CDR1 reads SGHVS; CDR2 reads FQNEAQ. Per the original data handling: Researchers report that nucleated cell counts were estimated from reference gene primer amplification. TCRdb keeps only in-frame clones here, not all; method: immunoSEQ multiplex PCR. D and trimming come from the DNA, and the V and J calls and clone size come from that table. The sample lists tens of thousands of clones; 80% to 90% were seen once. Sequenced: peripheral blood. This chain connects TRBV7-8 to TRBJ2-7; 9 nucleotides match TRBD2. This TCR was recovered from a human donor in a cohort sampled during active COVID-19. The donor label of this sample is uncertain. The CDR3 here is CASRATAGGRYEQYF. CDR3 DNA sequence: TGTGCCAGCAGGGCAACCGCGGGGGGGCGATACGAGCAGTACTTC.